This T cell receptor (beta chain) was retrieved from a study of blood T cell repertoires in COVID-19. Looking at the study overall: PBMCs, B-cell-depleted T cells, or T cells were the source of the cDNA or gDNA that made up the material.

Germline-derived CDR1 and CDR2 are LGHDT and YNNKEL (reference sequence). The CDR3 runs to 15 residues. V trimming: 3 bases; J trimming: 6 bases; junction bases outside the gene matches: 6. Original data processing: Estimation of nucleated cell counts was performed using reference gene primer amplification. Produced via immunoSEQ multiplex PCR; TCRdb's table is partial and in-frame only. Clone size and the V and J calls come from that table; the DNA yielded D and trimming. The sample lists 250,000 to 300,000 clones, around 81% seen once, with 2.5% to 3.5% in the top ten. The sequencing input was peripheral blood. The TCR sequence derives from a woman aged 60-75 years with active or convalescent COVID-19. The V and J genes are TRBV3-1 (or the pseudogene TRBV3-2) and TRBJ2-1, with TRBD2 matching over 9 bases. CDR3 in amino acids: CASSHRLAGTNEQFF. CDR3 nucleotide sequence: TGTGCCAGCAGCCACAGGCTAGCGGGAACCAATGAGCAGTTCTTC.